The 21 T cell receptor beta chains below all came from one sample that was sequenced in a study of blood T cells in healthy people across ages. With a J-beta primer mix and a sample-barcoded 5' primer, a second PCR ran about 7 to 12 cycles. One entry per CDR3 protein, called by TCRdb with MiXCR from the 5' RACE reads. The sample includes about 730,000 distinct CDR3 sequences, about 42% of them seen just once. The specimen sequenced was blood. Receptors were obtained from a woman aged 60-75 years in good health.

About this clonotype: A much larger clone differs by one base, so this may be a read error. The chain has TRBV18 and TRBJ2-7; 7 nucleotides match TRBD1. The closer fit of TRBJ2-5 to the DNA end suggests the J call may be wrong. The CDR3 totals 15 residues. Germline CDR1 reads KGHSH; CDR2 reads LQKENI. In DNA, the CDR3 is TGTGTCAGCTCACCCACGTCAGGGGGTATTGAGACCCAGTACTTC. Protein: CVSSPTSGGIETQYF.

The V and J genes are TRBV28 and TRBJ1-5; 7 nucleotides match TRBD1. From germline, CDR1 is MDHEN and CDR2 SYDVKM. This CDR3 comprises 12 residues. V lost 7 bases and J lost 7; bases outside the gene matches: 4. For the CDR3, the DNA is TGTGCCAGCAAATCAGGGGGGCAGCCCCAGCATTTT. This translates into CASKSGGQPQHF.

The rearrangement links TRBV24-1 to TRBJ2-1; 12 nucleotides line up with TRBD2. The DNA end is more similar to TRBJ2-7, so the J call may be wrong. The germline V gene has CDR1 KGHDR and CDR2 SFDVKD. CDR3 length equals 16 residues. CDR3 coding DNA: TGTGCCACCAGTGATCCTAGCGGGAGGGATGACTATGAGCAGTACTTC. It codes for CATSDPSGRDDYEQYF.

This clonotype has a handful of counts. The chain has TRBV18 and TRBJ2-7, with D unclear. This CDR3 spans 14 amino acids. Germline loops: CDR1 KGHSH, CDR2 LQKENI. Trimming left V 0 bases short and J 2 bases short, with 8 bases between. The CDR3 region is CASSPPHSPYEQYF. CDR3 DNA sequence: TGTGCCAGCTCACCACCCCACAGCCCCTACGAGCAGTACTTC.

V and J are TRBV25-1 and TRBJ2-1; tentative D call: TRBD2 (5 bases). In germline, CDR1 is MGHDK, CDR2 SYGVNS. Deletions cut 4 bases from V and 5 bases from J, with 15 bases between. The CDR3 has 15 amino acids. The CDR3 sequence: CASSVRPGGNNEQFF. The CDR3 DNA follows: TGTGCCAGCAGTGTCCGTCCTGGAGGTAACAATGAGCAGTTCTTC.

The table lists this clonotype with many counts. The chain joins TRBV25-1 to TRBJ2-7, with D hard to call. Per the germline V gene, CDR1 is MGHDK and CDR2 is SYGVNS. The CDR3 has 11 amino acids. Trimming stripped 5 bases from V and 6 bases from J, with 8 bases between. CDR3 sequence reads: CASSLAAEQYF. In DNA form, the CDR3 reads TGTGCCAGCAGTTTAGCCGCCGAGCAGTACTTC.

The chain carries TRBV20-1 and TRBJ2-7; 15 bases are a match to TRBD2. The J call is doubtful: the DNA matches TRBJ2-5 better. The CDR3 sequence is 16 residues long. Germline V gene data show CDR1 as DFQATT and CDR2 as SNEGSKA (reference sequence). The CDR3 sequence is CSAKPGLAGGWETQYF. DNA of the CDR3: TGCAGTGCAAAACCGGGACTAGCGGGGGGTTGGGAGACCCAGTACTTC.

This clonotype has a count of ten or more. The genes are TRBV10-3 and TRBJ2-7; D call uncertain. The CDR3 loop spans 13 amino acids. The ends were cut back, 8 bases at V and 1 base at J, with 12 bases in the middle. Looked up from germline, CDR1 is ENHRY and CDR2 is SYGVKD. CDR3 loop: CAIGSGSSYEQYF. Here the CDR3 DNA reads TGTGCCATCGGGTCGGGTTCGTCCTACGAGCAGTACTTC.

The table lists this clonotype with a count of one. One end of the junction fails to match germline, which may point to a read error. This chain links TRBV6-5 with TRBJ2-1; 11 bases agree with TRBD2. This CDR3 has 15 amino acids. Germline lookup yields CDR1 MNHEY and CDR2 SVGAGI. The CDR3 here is CPSLPLAGAINEQFF. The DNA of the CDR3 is TGTCCCAGCCTACCACTAGCGGGGGCCATAAATGAGCAGTTCTTC.

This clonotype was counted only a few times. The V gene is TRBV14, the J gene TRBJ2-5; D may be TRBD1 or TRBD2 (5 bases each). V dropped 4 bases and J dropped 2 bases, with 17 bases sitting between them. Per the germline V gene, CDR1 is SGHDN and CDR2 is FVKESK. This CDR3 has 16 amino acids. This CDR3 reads CASSRQNHGAQETQYF. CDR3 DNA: TGTGCCAGCAGCCGACAGAACCACGGGGCACAAGAGACCCAGTACTTC.

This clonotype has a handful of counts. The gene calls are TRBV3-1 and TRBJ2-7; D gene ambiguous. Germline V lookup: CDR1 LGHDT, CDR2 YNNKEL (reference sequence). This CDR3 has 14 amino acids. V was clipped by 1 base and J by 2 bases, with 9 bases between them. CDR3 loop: CASSQGSSAYEQYF. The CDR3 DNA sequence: TGTGCCAGCAGCCAAGGTTCCTCAGCCTACGAGCAGTACTTC.

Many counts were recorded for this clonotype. The CDR3 nucleotides read TGTGCCAGCTCGCGGCGAGAGGATGAGCAGTTCTTC. The encoded protein is CASSRREDEQFF. The V gene is TRBV18, the J gene TRBJ2-1; no firm D call. With 6 bases removed from V and 8 bases from J, the gap between germline ends came to 11 bases. This CDR3 contains 12 residues. Germline loops: CDR1 KGHSH, CDR2 LQKENI.

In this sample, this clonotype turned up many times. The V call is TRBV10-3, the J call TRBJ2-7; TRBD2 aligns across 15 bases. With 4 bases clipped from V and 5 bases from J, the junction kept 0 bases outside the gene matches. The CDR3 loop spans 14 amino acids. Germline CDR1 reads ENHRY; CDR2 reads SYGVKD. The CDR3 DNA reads TGTGCCATCAGTGGGACTAGCGGGGGGGACGAGCAGTACTTC. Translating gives CAISGTSGGDEQYF.

CDR3 in DNA: TGCAGCGGGGGAAGGAGAGGGGGTGTTGAAGCTTTCTTT. Protein product: CSGGRRGGVEAFF. The V and J genes are TRBV29-1 and TRBJ1-1; a possible D gene is TRBD1 (6 bases). CDR1 is SQVTM and CDR2 is ANQGSEA in the germline V gene. With 7 bases removed from V and 7 bases from J, the gap between germline ends came to 19 bases. This CDR3 region has 13 residues. The whole variable domain, remainder taken from reference TRBV29-1 and TRBJ1-1, is SAVISQKPSRDICQRGTSLTIQCQVDSQVTMMFWYRQQPGQSLTLIATANQGSEATYESGFVIDKFPISRPNLTFSTLTVSNMSPEDSSIYLCSGGRRGGVEAFFGQGTRLTVV.

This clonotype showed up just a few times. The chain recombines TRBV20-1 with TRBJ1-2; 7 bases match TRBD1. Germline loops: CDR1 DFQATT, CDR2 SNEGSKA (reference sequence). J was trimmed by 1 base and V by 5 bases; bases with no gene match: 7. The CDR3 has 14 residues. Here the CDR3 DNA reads TGCAGTGCTCCCCGTGGGGACAGTAACTATGGCTACACCTTC. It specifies CSAPRGDSNYGYTF.

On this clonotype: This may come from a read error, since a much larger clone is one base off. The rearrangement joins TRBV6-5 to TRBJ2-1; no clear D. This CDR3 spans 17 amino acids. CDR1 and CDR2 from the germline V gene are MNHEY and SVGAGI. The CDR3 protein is CACSYSSPPGIYNEQFF. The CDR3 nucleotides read TGTGCCTGCAGTTACTCGAGCCCCCCTGGGATCTACAATGAGCAGTTCTTC.

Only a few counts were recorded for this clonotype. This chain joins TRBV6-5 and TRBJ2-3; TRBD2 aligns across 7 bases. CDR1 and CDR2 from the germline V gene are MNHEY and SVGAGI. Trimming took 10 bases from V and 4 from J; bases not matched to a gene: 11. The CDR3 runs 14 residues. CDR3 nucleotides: TGTGCCACCAAAAGCGGGAACGACGCAGATACGCAGTATTTT. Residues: CATKSGNDADTQYF.

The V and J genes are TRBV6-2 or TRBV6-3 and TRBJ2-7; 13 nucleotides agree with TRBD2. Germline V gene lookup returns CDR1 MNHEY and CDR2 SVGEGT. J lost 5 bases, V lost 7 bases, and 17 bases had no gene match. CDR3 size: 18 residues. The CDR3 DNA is TGTGCCAGCACCACCCGGACTAGCGGGAGAATTGGTTCCCACGAGCAGTACTTC. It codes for CASTTRTSGRIGSHEQYF.

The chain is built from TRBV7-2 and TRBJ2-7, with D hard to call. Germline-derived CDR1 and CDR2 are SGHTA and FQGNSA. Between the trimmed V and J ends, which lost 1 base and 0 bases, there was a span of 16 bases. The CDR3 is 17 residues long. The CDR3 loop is CASSLDARYTISYEQYF. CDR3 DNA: TGTGCCAGCAGCTTAGACGCGAGGTATACCATCTCCTACGAGCAGTACTTC. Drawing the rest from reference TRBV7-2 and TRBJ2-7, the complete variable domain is GAGVSQSPSNKVTEKGKDVELRCDPISGHTALYWYRQSLGQGLEFLIYFQGNSAPDKSGLPSDRFSAERTGGSVSTLTIQRTQQEDSAVYLCASSLDARYTISYEQYFGPGTRLTVT.

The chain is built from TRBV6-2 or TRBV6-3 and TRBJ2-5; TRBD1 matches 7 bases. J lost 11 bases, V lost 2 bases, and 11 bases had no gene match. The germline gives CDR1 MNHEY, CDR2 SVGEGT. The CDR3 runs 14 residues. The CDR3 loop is CASSYRGRNNEQYF. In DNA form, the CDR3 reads TGTGCCAGCAGTTACAGGGGGCGGAACAATGAGCAGTACTTC.

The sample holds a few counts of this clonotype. The CDR3 bases are TGTGCCAGCAGACCCCCGGCGGGGGGGATGATGTACGAGCAGTACTTC. This sequence encodes CASRPPAGGMMYEQYF. This chain uses TRBV7-2 with TRBJ2-7; 9 bases fit TRBD2. The V gene end was trimmed by 6 bases and the J gene end by 4 bases; junction bases not matched to a gene: 13. Germline V gene lookup returns CDR1 SGHTA and CDR2 FQGNSA. The CDR3 spans 16 residues.